Shown below are 8 T cell receptor beta chains from a single sample sequenced in a study of T and B cells in COVID-19 patients. TRB was amplified from about 250-500 ng of blood genomic DNA. TRB rearrangements were amplified by multiplex PCR with BIOMED2 TRB-A/B primers. TCRdb re-derived calls from the multiplex PCR reads in MiXCR, one entry per CDR3 protein. Of 20,000 to 25,000 distinct CDR3 sequences listed, more than 30% are singletons. Sequences were obtained from blood. The receptors stem from a human donor who had recovered from COVID-19.

Within the sample, this clonotype is medium-sized. The V gene is TRBV19, the J gene TRBJ2-3; 8 nucleotides agree with TRBD2. The germline gives CDR1 LNHDA, CDR2 SQIVND (reference sequence). V lost 6 bases to trimming and J lost 1 base; unmatched junction nucleotides: 6. There are 15 residues in the CDR3. CDR3 sequence: CASSAGGSRTDTQYF. CDR3 nucleotide sequence: TGTGCCAGTAGCGCGGGGGGCTCCCGCACAGATACGCAGTATTTT.

In DNA, the CDR3 is TGCGCCAGCAGCTCTGGGGGGACGGGGCTTGATGAGCAGTTCTTC. It yields the protein CASSSGGTGLDEQFF. V is TRBV5-1 and J is TRBJ2-1; D may be TRBD2 (6 bases). Trimming shortened V by 3 bases and J by 8 bases, and 18 bases separated the two germline ends. The CDR3 has 15 amino acids. In germline, CDR1 is SGHRS, CDR2 YFSETQ. The variable domain in full, completed from reference TRBV5-1 and TRBJ2-1, reads KAGVTQTPRYLIKTRGQQVTLSCSPISGHRSVSWYQQTPGQGLQFLFEYFSETQRNKGNFPGRFSGRQFSNSRSEMNVSTLELGDSALYLCASSSGGTGLDEQFFGPGTRLTVL.

J is TRBJ2-7 and V is TRBV27, with 10 bases that match TRBD2. The CDR3 runs to 14 residues. V was pared by 3 bases and J by 4 bases, with 3 bases of the junction left unmatched. The V gene's germline CDR1 is MNHEY and CDR2 SMNVEV (reference sequence). CDR3 nucleotide sequence: TGTGCCAGCAGTTTTAGCGGGGGGCCTTACGAGCAGTACTTC. Translating it yields CASSFSGGPYEQYF.

In regard to this clonotype: This may come from a read error, since a much larger clone is one base off. The CDR3 DNA reads TGTGCCAGCTCACGAGACAGCCTCAACACTAAAGCTTTCTTT. The encoded protein is CASSRDSLNTKAFF. The V call is TRBV18, the J call TRBJ1-1, with a possible D match to TRBD1 (5 bases). Germline V gene data show CDR1 as KGHSH and CDR2 as LQKENI. CDR3 size: 14 residues.

The chain has TRBV4-2 and TRBJ2-7; D remains unclear. Deletions cut 0 bases from V and 7 bases from J, with 7 bases between. Per germline, CDR1 LGHNA and CDR2 YNFKEQ. The CDR3 runs to 12 residues. As DNA, the CDR3 is TGTGCCAGCAGCCAAGATTTGGGAGAGCAGTACTTC. Protein: CASSQDLGEQYF.

This clonotype counts as medium-sized. The chain uses TRBV6-5 and TRBJ2-6, with D perhaps matching TRBD1 (5 bases). Trimming took 2 bases from V and 2 from J, leaving 13 bases between them. Per germline, CDR1 MNHEY and CDR2 SVGAGI. The CDR3 totals 17 residues. Here the CDR3 DNA reads TGTGCCAGCAGTTACAGAAAAGGGGTAGCTGGGGCCAACGTCCTGACTTTC. Translation: CASSYRKGVAGANVLTF.

This clonotype is medium-sized by share. V is TRBV19 and J is TRBJ2-5; D possibly corresponds to TRBD2 (5 bases). V shed 6 bases and J shed 5 bases, with 10 bases lying between them. Germline CDR1 LNHDA, CDR2 SQIVND (reference sequence). This CDR3 spans 12 amino acids. The CDR3 region is CASSSDLETQYF. CDR3 in DNA: TGTGCCAGTAGCTCGGACTTGGAGACCCAGTACTTC.

The sample holds a few counts of this clonotype. The V call is TRBV6-1, the J call TRBJ1-3, with a possible D match to TRBD1 (6 bases). This CDR3 spans 16 amino acids. Germline V CDR1 and CDR2: MNHNS, SASEGT. V lost 5 bases and J lost 1, with 15 bases in between. The CDR3 reads CASSYPTGDSGNTIYF. The DNA for the CDR3 is TGTGCCAGCAGTTACCCGACAGGAGATTCTGGAAACACCATATATTTT.